The entry that follows covers one TCR beta chain sequence. Its antigen remains unknown. The J segment lost 4 bases and the V segment lost 7 bases, leaving 6 bases of the junction unmatched. The CDR3 covers 13 residues. Germline loops: CDR1 MNHEY, CDR2 SVGAGI. This entry belongs to a study of cytomegalovirus exposure and HLA in healthy donors. On the study more broadly: Inside one of the first data releases sat some 85 million unique TCRs taken from HLA-typed donors. Whole-study results and caveats: In a later analysis, TCR beta V- and J-gene trimming showed a link to a missense DCLRE1C variant. In vitro, a few CMV-associated chains proved specific for CMV antigens. In an earlier analysis, productive rearrangement rates for most beta V segments clustered near 87% or 30%.

With 60 Vbeta and 13 Jbeta primers, the PCR was carried out. The protocol was immunoSEQ multiplex PCR, while the TCRdb copy is restricted to in-frame clones and leaves out a portion. The sample yields roughly 100,000 clones, around four fifths seen once. The specimen was PBMCs. The chain couples TRBV6-5 to TRBJ2-5, with 7 bases lining up with TRBD1. The TCR sequence derives from a man aged 30 to 45 in good health and CMV-seronegative. This CDR3 reads CASKKQGLETQYF. As DNA, the CDR3 is TGTGCCAGCAAAAAACAGGGGCTAGAGACCCAGTACTTC.